Below, 27 T cell receptor beta chains from the same sample are listed, as sequenced in a study of T cells after posttransplantation cyclophosphamide. Produced via immunoSEQ multiplex PCR; TCRdb's table is partial and in-frame only. The data hold 15,000 to 20,000 clones, with roughly 80% observed a single time. Busulfan-fludarabine conditioning, marrow transplant, and cyclophosphamide on days +3 and +4 were administered. The sample was CD8+ T cells sorted from PBMCs, taken 1903 days after a stem cell transplant with posttransplant cyclophosphamide. All receptors come from a female patient in her 40s who received an allogeneic stem cell transplant from a related donor, was CMV-positive, and had no GVHD. The T cells may come from the graft donor.

This chain links TRBV29-1 with TRBJ2-7; D not resolved. The CDR3 loop spans 12 amino acids. Germline CDR1 is SQVTM and CDR2 is ANQGSEA. The ends were cut back, 7 bases at V and 3 bases at J, with 13 bases in the middle. The CDR3 DNA sequence: TGCAGCGGGATGGGCGTATTCTACGAGCAGTACTTC. This sequence encodes CSGMGVFYEQYF.

The CDR3 loop is CASSLYGFAGTGDGYTF. CDR3 DNA sequence: TGTGCCAGCAGCTTATATGGGTTTGCCGGGACAGGGGACGGCTACACCTTC. The chain links TRBV7-8 to TRBJ1-2; 10 bases are shared with TRBD1. J gave up 8 bases and V 2 bases, and 14 bases lay outside the gene matches. Germline V gene data show CDR1 as SGHVS and CDR2 as FQNEAQ. This CDR3 has 17 amino acids.

This chain's CDR3 is CASSAERGSTDTQYF. The CDR3 coding sequence is TGTGCCAGCAGCGCGGAGCGGGGAAGCACAGATACGCAGTATTTT. V usage is TRBV9 and J usage is TRBJ2-3, with 7 positions matching TRBD2. The length of the CDR3 is 15 residues. V shed 3 bases, J shed 0 bases, and the junction held 4 bases outside the gene matches. Germline lookup yields CDR1 SGDLS and CDR2 YYNGEE. Full variable domain (missing parts from reference TRBV9 and TRBJ2-3): DSGVTQTPKHLITATGQRVTLRCSPRSGDLSVYWYQQSLDQGLQFLIQYYNGEERAKGNILERFSAQQFPDLHSELNLSSLELGDSALYFCASSAERGSTDTQYFGPGTRLTVL.

J is TRBJ2-7 and V is TRBV7-9; a weak D match, TRBD2 (6 bases). CDR3 length: 13 amino acids. Trimming removed 7 bases from V and 1 base from J, with 11 bases in between. Germline-derived CDR1 and CDR2 are SEHNR and FQNEAQ (reference sequence). The CDR3 sequence is CASNGGDSYEQYF. The CDR3 DNA reads as TGTGCCAGCAATGGCGGGGATTCCTACGAGCAGTACTTC.

The V gene is TRBV7-2, the J gene TRBJ2-7, with TRBD2 matching over 7 bases. V dropped 5 bases and J dropped 2; count of bases not matched to a gene: 12. CDR3 length: 16 residues. Germline V lookup: CDR1 SGHTA, CDR2 FQGNSA. The CDR3 region is CASSLERLAEAYEQYF. The DNA of the CDR3 is TGTGCCAGCAGCCTGGAAAGGCTAGCGGAAGCCTACGAGCAGTACTTC.

The chain combines TRBV2 with TRBJ2-3, with 9 bases that match TRBD1. Trimming cost V 9 bases and J 4 bases; bases outside gene matches: 2. The CDR3 has 12 amino acids. The germline V gene encodes CDR1 SNHLY and CDR2 FYNNEI. The CDR3 loop is CARDRGADTQYF. The CDR3 nucleotides are TGTGCCAGGGACAGGGGCGCAGATACGCAGTATTTT.

CDR3 region: CASSYSGGGNQPQHF. The CDR3 DNA follows: TGTGCCAGCAGTTACTCAGGGGGAGGGAATCAGCCCCAGCATTTT. V and J are TRBV6-5 and TRBJ1-5; TRBD1 might be the D (6 bases). This CDR3 contains 15 residues. Trimming pared 0 bases from V and 4 bases from J, leaving 10 bases between. In germline, CDR1 is MNHEY, CDR2 SVGAGI.

This chain uses TRBV6-1 with TRBJ2-1, with TRBD2 identical over 7 bases. The CDR3 runs to 14 residues. V trimming: 6 bases; J trimming: 5 bases; junction bases outside the gene matches: 7. In germline, CDR1 is MNHNS, CDR2 SASEGT. The CDR3 sequence: CASRDIGGDNEQFF. For the CDR3, the DNA is TGTGCCAGCAGGGATATTGGGGGGGACAATGAGCAGTTCTTC.

V gene TRBV4-3 combines with J gene TRBJ1-2; possible D gene TRBD1, 6 bases. CDR1 LGHNA and CDR2 YSLEER come from the germline V gene. The CDR3 consists of 14 residues. Between the trimmed V and J ends, which lost 0 bases and 7 bases, there was a span of 12 bases. The DNA of the CDR3 is TGCGCCAGCAGCCAAGAGGGGGCTCGTCGTGGCTACACCTTC. This encodes CASSQEGARRGYTF.

This clone appeared a single time. The V and J genes are TRBV7-6 and TRBJ1-5; D is perhaps TRBD1 (5 bases). V lost 5 bases and J 2 bases, leaving 13 bases between the germline ends. Germline V gene lookup returns CDR1 SGHVS and CDR2 FNYEAQ. The length of the CDR3 is 15 residues. The CDR3 here is CASSPFSGGNQPQHF. CDR3 in DNA: TGTGCCAGCAGCCCCTTTTCGGGGGGCAATCAGCCCCAGCATTTT.

This chain uses TRBV7-9 with TRBJ2-7, with 10 bases that match TRBD2. This CDR3 region has 15 residues. Germline lookup yields CDR1 SEHNR and CDR2 FQNEAQ (reference sequence). V trimming: 4 bases; J trimming: 4 bases; junction bases outside the gene matches: 7. CDR3 sequence reads: CASSSSGGRQYEQYF. In DNA form, the CDR3 reads TGTGCCAGCAGCTCTAGCGGGGGCAGGCAGTACGAGCAGTACTTC. The full variable domain, with the rest looked up from reference TRBV7-9 and TRBJ2-7, is DTGVSQNPRHKITKRGQNVTFRCDPISEHNRLYWYRQTLGQGPEFLTYFQNEAQLEKSRLLSDRFSAERPKGSFSTLEIQRTEQGDSAMYLCASSSSGGRQYEQYFGPGTRLTVT.

This chain connects TRBV15 to TRBJ2-4; TRBD2 matches 11 bases. This CDR3 region has 17 residues. The junction had 10 bases not matched to a gene; V was cut back by 2 bases and J by 7 bases. Germline V gene lookup returns CDR1 LNHNV and CDR2 YYDKDF (reference sequence). CDR3: CATSRPSGGPKDNIQYF. The CDR3 DNA is TGTGCCACCAGCAGACCTAGCGGGGGGCCAAAAGACAACATTCAGTACTTC. Together with reference TRBV15 and TRBJ2-4, the CDR3 gives the full variable domain: DAMVIQNPRYQVTQFGKPVTLSCSQTLNHNVMYWYQQKSSQAPKLLFHYYDKDFNNEADTPDNFQSRRPNTSFCFLDIRSPGLGDTAMYLCATSRPSGGPKDNIQYFGAGTRLSVL.

The rearrangement uses TRBV6-5 and TRBJ1-3; TRBD1 aligns across 8 bases. V shed 4 bases and J 9 bases; nucleotides not matched to a gene: 5. The CDR3 is made up of 13 amino acids. Germline V gives CDR1 MNHEY, CDR2 SVGAGI. The CDR3 is CASSSGQGSTIYF. The DNA for the CDR3 is TGTGCCAGCAGTTCCGGACAGGGATCCACCATATATTTT.

In regard to this clone: Other nucleotide sequences from this sample produce the same CDR3. V and J are TRBV11-2 and TRBJ2-5; 10 nucleotides agree with TRBD1. The trim removed 9 bases at V and 5 bases at J, leaving 9 bases unmatched. The CDR3 has 14 amino acids. From germline, CDR1 is SGHAT and CDR2 FQNNGV. The CDR3 is CASSETGGYETQYF. For the CDR3, the DNA is TGTGCCAGTAGCGAGACAGGGGGCTATGAGACCCAGTACTTC.

This clone was observed a handful of times. The genes are TRBV2 and TRBJ1-6; TRBD1 might be the D (6 bases). V was pared by 5 bases and J by 6 bases, with 14 bases between. The CDR3 extends over 15 amino acids. Germline CDR1 SNHLY, CDR2 FYNNEI. In DNA form, the CDR3 reads TGTGCCAGCAGTAGAGGGGGACCGAGTAATTCACCCCTCCACTTT. This codes for CASSRGGPSNSPLHF.

V and J are TRBV19 and TRBJ1-1; 12 bases map to TRBD1. Unmatched junction bases numbered 2, after V lost 3 bases and J lost 3 bases. Germline V CDR1 and CDR2: LNHDA, SQIVND (reference sequence). The CDR3 sequence is 15 residues long. The CDR3 protein is CASSMGQGAYTEAFF. The DNA for the CDR3 is TGTGCCAGTAGTATGGGACAGGGGGCTTACACTGAAGCTTTCTTT. The full variable domain, rest sourced from reference TRBV19 and TRBJ1-1, is DGGITQSPKYLFRKEGQNVTLSCEQNLNHDAMYWYRQDPGQGLRLIYYSQIVNDFQKGDIAEGYSVSREKKESFPLTVTSAQKNPTAFYLCASSMGQGAYTEAFFGQGTRLTVV.

The gene calls are TRBV28 and TRBJ2-7, with D perhaps TRBD1 (6 bases). V dropped 6 bases and J dropped 6 bases, with 18 bases sitting between them. CDR1 is MDHEN, CDR2 SYDVKM, per germline. The CDR3 length is 14 residues. CDR3 in amino acids: CASSSPQRGFEQYF. For the CDR3, the DNA is TGTGCCAGCAGCTCCCCCCAGAGGGGGTTCGAGCAGTACTTC. Variable domain in full (rest from reference TRBV28 and TRBJ2-7): DVKVTQSSRYLVKRTGEKVFLECVQDMDHENMFWYRQDPGLGLRLIYFSYDVKMKEKGDIPEGYSVSREKKERFSLILESASTNQTSMYLCASSSPQRGFEQYFGPGTRLTVT.

CDR3 in DNA: TGTGCCAGCATAGAGGGGAACACCGGGGAGCTGTTTTTT. Amino acids: CASIEGNTGELFF. The chain combines TRBV2 with TRBJ2-2; TRBD2 might be the D (5 bases). The germline CDR1 and CDR2 sequences are SNHLY and FYNNEI. The V gene lost 7 bases and the J gene lost 1 base, with 7 bases spanning the gap. There are 13 residues in the CDR3. Based on the CDR3 plus reference TRBV2 and TRBJ2-2, the full variable domain is EPEVTQTPSHQVTQMGQEVILRCVPISNHLYFYWYRQILGQKVEFLVSFYNNEISEKSEIFDDQFSVERPDGSNFTLKIRSTKLEDSAMYFCASIEGNTGELFFGEGSRLTVL.

The chain links TRBV27 to TRBJ1-2; 9 nucleotides line up with TRBD1. J was trimmed by 4 bases and V by 4 bases; bases with no gene match: 1. The length of the CDR3 is 13 residues. The germline V gene has CDR1 MNHEY and CDR2 SMNVEV (reference sequence). The CDR3 nucleotides read TGTGCCAGCAGTTCGACAGGGGGCTATGGCTACACCTTC. As protein: CASSSTGGYGYTF.

This clone has only one observation. The chain carries TRBV7-2 and TRBJ2-5; 9 bases line up with TRBD2. Germline values: CDR1 SGHTA, CDR2 FQGNSA. There are 15 residues in the CDR3. V gave up 5 bases and J gave up 9 bases; unmatched junction bases: 13. This CDR3 reads CASSGKLGLATAQYF. The CDR3 region has the DNA TGTGCCAGCAGCGGGAAGTTGGGACTAGCCACGGCCCAGTACTTC.

The genes are TRBV7-9 and TRBJ2-5; 8 nucleotides line up with TRBD2. V was pared by 1 base and J by 0 bases, with 7 bases of the junction left unmatched. This CDR3 contains 17 residues. From germline, CDR1 is SEHNR and CDR2 FQNEAQ (reference sequence). Here the CDR3 reads CASSLGEGLEYQETQYF. CDR3 DNA sequence: TGTGCCAGCAGCTTAGGGGAGGGACTAGAGTACCAAGAGACCCAGTACTTC.

The chain uses TRBV5-1 and TRBJ2-7; 9 positions agree with TRBD1. Trimming cost V 4 bases and J 1 base; bases outside gene matches: 6. The length of the CDR3 is 15 residues. Germline CDR1 reads SGHRS; CDR2 reads YFSETQ. The CDR3 DNA is TGCGCCAGCAGCCCGGGACAGGGTACGTCCTACGAGCAGTACTTC. Its translation: CASSPGQGTSYEQYF.

The rearrangement uses TRBV7-3 and TRBJ2-2; D may be TRBD2 (6 bases). CDR3 length: 15 residues. Germline V CDR1 and CDR2: SGHTA, FQGTGA. Trimming cost V 6 bases and J 5 bases, with 16 bases left between them. Written as DNA, the CDR3 is TGTGCCAGCAGTTGGAGGGGTGGAGGTACCGGGGAGCTGTTTTTT. Protein sequence: CASSWRGGGTGELFF.

The chain employs TRBV5-1 and TRBJ2-1; 8 positions agree with TRBD1. Germline assignment: CDR1 SGHRS and CDR2 YFSETQ. This CDR3 spans 15 amino acids. The V gene end was trimmed by 2 bases and the J gene end by 2 bases; junction bases not matched to a gene: 3. This chain's CDR3 is CASSLRQGPYNEQFF. The CDR3 bases are TGCGCCAGCAGCTTAAGACAGGGGCCCTACAATGAGCAGTTCTTC.

The genes are TRBV11-1 and TRBJ2-5; 9 bases align to TRBD1. The CDR3 runs to 19 residues. Per the germline V gene, CDR1 is SGHAT and CDR2 is FQDESV (reference sequence). V lost 1 base and J lost 1; bases outside the gene matches: 13. For the CDR3, the DNA is TGTGCCAGCAGCTTAGGACCGATTGGGACAGGGAAAATCCAAGAGACCCAGTACTTC. This sequence encodes CASSLGPIGTGKIQETQYF.

The chain has TRBV7-9 and TRBJ2-1, with 9 positions matching TRBD1. Germline V CDR1 and CDR2: SEHNR, FQNEAQ (reference sequence). V trimming: 1 base; J trimming: 4 bases; junction bases outside the gene matches: 2. This CDR3 has 15 amino acids. CDR3 DNA: TGTGCCAGCAGCTTAGTAGGGACAGGGTACAATGAGCAGTTCTTC. This codes for CASSLVGTGYNEQFF.

The chain is built from TRBV9 and TRBJ2-3; D remains unclear. Germline V gene lookup returns CDR1 SGDLS and CDR2 YYNGEE. The CDR3 runs to 13 residues. The V and J ends lost 7 bases and 0 bases respectively, with 9 bases between them. CDR3: CASGLTSTDTQYF. The CDR3 DNA reads TGTGCCAGCGGGCTTACGAGCACAGATACGCAGTATTTT.